This section outlines one T cell receptor (beta chain) sequence together with its context. Authors of the study amplified TCR beta CDR3 regions from RNA transcripts. Carried out on the TCR CDR3, a first-round RT-PCR used the HTBI primer set. TCRdb ran MiXCR on the multiplex PCR reads and lists one entry per CDR3 protein. Found here are about 680,000 distinct CDR3 sequences, approximately 40% of them singletons; the top ten hold roughly 31%. The entry originates in a study of T cells in Graves' hyperthyroidism and ophthalmopathy. Germline V gene sequence: CDR1 DFQATT, CDR2 SNEGSKA (reference sequence). V shed 5 bases and J shed 5 bases, with 30 bases lying between them. The CDR3 extends over 19 amino acids.

The V gene is TRBV20-1, the J gene TRBJ2-2; D perhaps matches TRBD2 (6 bases). The receptor was derived from a woman between 35 and 50 years old with Graves' hyperthyroidism. The sample comprised blood. This CDR3 is CSAHRLPGIGEDRTGELFF. The CDR3 coding sequence is TGCAGTGCTCACCGCCTCCCAGGGATAGGGGAGGATAGGACCGGGGAGCTGTTTTTT.